The entry that follows covers one T cell receptor beta chain sequence. Trimming pared 6 bases from V and 0 bases from J, leaving 11 bases between. In germline, CDR1 is SGHVS, CDR2 FQNEAQ. The CDR3 contains 15 residues. These data originate in a study of CD8 T cells in Susac syndrome. Blood CD8+ and CD4+ T cells underwent high-throughput TCR beta sequencing. TEMRA cells were FACS-enriched and CD8+ and CD4+ T cells negatively isolated. cDNA came from roughly 0.53 to 1 ug RNA primed by random hexamers. The immunoSEQ assay covered 54 Vbeta and 13 Jbeta segments for CDR3. TCRdb re-derived calls from the immunoSEQ multiplex PCR reads in MiXCR, one entry per CDR3 protein. The data hold some 400,000 distinct CDR3 sequences, with 85% observed a single time.

The chain has TRBV7-8 and TRBJ2-2; D call uncertain. Sequenced input: CD8+ T cells from PBMCs. This TCR was recovered from a human donor with multiple sclerosis. The CDR3 here is CASRLWNTNTGELFF. CDR3 nucleotides: TGTGCCAGCAGGCTGTGGAACACGAACACCGGGGAGCTGTTTTTT.